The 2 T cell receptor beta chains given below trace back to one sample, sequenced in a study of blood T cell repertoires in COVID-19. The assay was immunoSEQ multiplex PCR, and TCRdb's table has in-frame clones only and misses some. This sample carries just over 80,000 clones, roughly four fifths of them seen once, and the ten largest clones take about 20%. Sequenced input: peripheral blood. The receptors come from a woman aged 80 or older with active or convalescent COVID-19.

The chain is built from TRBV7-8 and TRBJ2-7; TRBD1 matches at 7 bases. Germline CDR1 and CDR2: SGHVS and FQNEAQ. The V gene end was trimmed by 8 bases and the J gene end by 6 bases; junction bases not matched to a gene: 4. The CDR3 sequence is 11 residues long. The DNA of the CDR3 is TGTGCCAGCGAGGGGGCCGGCGAGCAGTACTTC. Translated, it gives CASEGAGEQYF.

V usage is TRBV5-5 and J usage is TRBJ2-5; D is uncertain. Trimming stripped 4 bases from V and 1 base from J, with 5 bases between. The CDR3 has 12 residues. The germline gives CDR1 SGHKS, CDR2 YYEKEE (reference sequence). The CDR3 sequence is CASSPLQETQYF. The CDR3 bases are TGTGCCAGCAGCCCACTCCAAGAGACCCAGTACTTC.